A selection of T cell receptor beta chains follows, all from one sample in a study of immune evolution from preneoplasia to lung adenocarcinoma. Sequencing used immunoSEQ multiplex PCR; TCRdb keeps in-frame clones, though not all of them. The sample holds tens of thousands of clones, roughly 74% seen once. The sequencing input was FFPE invasive lung adenocarcinoma tissue. Receptor source: a person between 55 and 70 years old with lung adenocarcinoma. Both conserved end residues are part of each CDR3. A D gene is named only where the DNA matches it firmly. A clone size is listed for some rows: how often the clone was seen (once, few, many), or a class if it is expanded.

v_gene,abundance,d_gene,j_gene,CDR3nt,CDR3aa
TRBV7-9,-,TRBD2,TRBJ2-1,TGTGCCAGCAGGCCCCAGGCGGGAGGGCCGTCCGTTGAGCAGTTCTTC,CASRPQAGGPSVEQFF
TRBV19,few,-,TRBJ1-1,TGTGCCAGTAGTATGGGACACGCTGTGAACACTGAAGCTTTCTTT,CASSMGHAVNTEAFF
TRBV28,-,TRBD2,TRBJ2-1,TGTGCCAGCAGTCTAAGCGGGAGGATTTACAATGAGCAGTTCTTC,CASSLSGRIYNEQFF
TRBV7-6,few,-,TRBJ2-1,TGTGCCAGCAGCTTAGTACCAGCGGACTACAATGAGCAGTTCTTC,CASSLVPADYNEQFF
TRBV18,-,-,TRBJ2-1,TGTGCCAGCTCACCATACGGTACTGAGCAGTTCTTC,CASSPYGTEQFF
TRBV28,-,-,TRBJ1-5,TGTGCCAGCAGTTCACCAGGAGCGGGTCGTCGCGATCAGCCCCAGCATTTT,CASSSPGAGRRDQPQHF
TRBV2,-,-,TRBJ1-4,TGTGCCAGCCGGACGGAAGGGGGGGTGGATGAAAAACTGTTTTTT,CASRTEGGVDEKLFF
TRBV11-1,once,-,TRBJ1-1,TGTGCCAGCAGCTTATTCGGGTCAGCTGAAGCTTTCTTT,CASSLFGSAEAFF
TRBV9,-,-,TRBJ1-2,TGTGCCAGCAGCGTATCCTGGAGGAAGGACTATGGCTACACCTTC,CASSVSWRKDYGYTF
TRBV18,few,-,TRBJ1-2,TGTGCCAGCTCACCGCCAGTCGTTAACTATGGCTACACCTTC,CASSPPVVNYGYTF
TRBV6-6,few,-,TRBJ1-5,TGTGCCAGCAGTTTAAATAGCAATCAGCCCCAGCATTTT,CASSLNSNQPQHF
TRBV19,-,-,TRBJ1-4,TGTGCCAGTAGTATGTGGGGGGCTAATGAAAAACTGTTTTTT,CASSMWGANEKLFF
TRBV7-2,-,-,TRBJ2-1,TGTGCCAGCAGCCGACTAGAGGACAATGAGCAGTTCTTC,CASSRLEDNEQFF
TRBV5-1,-,TRBD1,TRBJ2-2,TGCGCCAGCAGCGACACAGGGGGTACCGGGGAGCTGTTTTTT,CASSDTGGTGELFF